This T cell receptor beta chain was obtained from a study of blood T cell repertoires in COVID-19. The wider study: Spain, Italy and the United States supplied samples that represented acute and convalescent COVID-19. T cells, B-cell-depleted T cells, or PBMCs supplied cDNA or gDNA.

From germline, CDR1 is MDHEN and CDR2 SYDVKM. V lost 3 bases and J lost 11; bases outside the gene matches: 16. CDR3 length: 17 residues. In the authors' methods: Reference gene primers were amplified, and this amplification served to estimate nucleated cell counts. The assay was immunoSEQ multiplex PCR, and TCRdb's table has in-frame clones only and misses some. V and J calls and clone size are given by that table; D and trimming were obtained from the DNA. This sample has about 100,000 clones, with over 80% found just once. The sample comprised peripheral blood. This clonotype originated in a woman in her seventies with acute or convalescent COVID-19. The chain recombines TRBV28 with TRBJ1-5; 10 nucleotides align to TRBD1. The CDR3 DNA reads as TGTGCCAGCAGTTTTACCGGGACAGGGGCCGGCCGAGGGGCCCAGCATTTT. It is translated as CASSFTGTGAGRGAQHF. The variable domain in full, with the rest retrieved from reference TRBV28 and TRBJ1-5, is DVKVTQSSRYLVKRTGEKVFLECVQDMDHENMFWYRQDPGLGLRLIYFSYDVKMKEKGDIPEGYSVSREKKERFSLILESASTNQTSMYLCASSFTGTGAGRGAQHFGDGTRLSIL.